A single sample is the source of the 21 T cell receptor beta chains below, sequenced in a study of T-cell reconstitution after alpha-beta-depleted transplantation in children. The authors prepared the TCRbeta library with unique molecular identifiers. TCRdb called the PCR reads again in MiXCR, with one record for every CDR3 protein. Found here are 200,000 to 250,000 distinct CDR3 sequences, roughly 11% of them singletons; the top ten hold about 28%. The sample in question was PBMCs, obtained before TCRalphabeta/CD19-depleted stem cell transplant. The receptors were sampled from a child under two years old with acute myeloid leukemia, due to receive a stem cell transplant.

This sequence joins TRBV6-1 and TRBJ2-2; TRBD2 aligns across 11 bases. The V segment lost 5 bases and the J segment 4 bases; nucleotides outside the gene matches: 6. This CDR3 spans 16 amino acids. Looked up from germline, CDR1 is MNHNS and CDR2 is SASEGT. CDR3 amino acids: CASSTLAGGPTGELFF. CDR3 in DNA: TGTGCCAGCAGTACCTTAGCGGGAGGGCCCACCGGGGAGCTGTTTTTT.

Ten or more counts support this clonotype. The chain links TRBV10-3 to TRBJ2-1; D gene ambiguous. Trimming took off 8 bases at V and 4 bases at J, with 12 bases between the two ends. CDR3 length equals 13 residues. CDR1 ENHRY and CDR2 SYGVKD come from the germline V gene. DNA of the CDR3: TGTGCCATCGGCGCCGGTAGATACAATGAGCAGTTCTTC. Translation: CAIGAGRYNEQFF.

This clonotype was recorded many times. The V gene is TRBV14, the J gene TRBJ2-6; D is unclear. The CDR3 runs to 13 residues. In germline, CDR1 is SGHDN, CDR2 FVKESK. Trimming took 4 bases from V and 5 from J, leaving 6 bases between them. For the CDR3, the DNA is TGTGCCAGCAGCCTTCTTAGGGCCAACGTCCTGACTTTC. It yields the protein CASSLLRANVLTF.

Only a few counts were recorded for this clonotype. The chain links TRBV30 to TRBJ1-1; no firm D call. The CDR3 consists of 11 residues. The V and J ends lost 3 bases and 4 bases respectively, with 6 bases between them. Germline CDR1 GTSNPN, CDR2 SVGIG (reference sequence). The CDR3 protein is CAWRGSTEAFF. The CDR3 nucleotides are TGTGCCTGGAGAGGGAGCACTGAAGCTTTCTTT.

This clonotype has ten or more counts. V gene TRBV5-1 combines with J gene TRBJ2-5; D is unresolved. The CDR3 is made up of 12 amino acids. In germline, CDR1 is SGHRS, CDR2 YFSETQ. V dropped 0 bases and J dropped 4 bases, with 4 bases sitting between them. The CDR3 loop reads CASSLDRETQYF. Here the CDR3 DNA reads TGCGCCAGCAGCTTGGACAGAGAGACCCAGTACTTC.

In its sample, this clonotype was seen many times. The junction departs from germline at one end; a sequencing error may be responsible. The genes are TRBV30 and TRBJ1-6; maybe TRBD1 (5 bases). Germline values: CDR1 GTSNPN, CDR2 SVGIG (reference sequence). This CDR3 is built from 14 residues. In DNA form, the CDR3 reads TGTGCCTGGAGTTTAGGAAGGGGTAATCCACCCCTCCACTTT. Translated, it gives CAWSLGRGNPPLHF.

This clonotype was recorded at least ten times. This sequence joins TRBV27 and TRBJ2-3; D unclear. This CDR3 has 11 amino acids. V was clipped by 8 bases and J by 9 bases, with 12 bases between them. CDR1 is MNHEY and CDR2 is SMNVEV in the germline V gene (reference sequence). This chain's CDR3 is CASGGPATQYF. The CDR3 nucleotides are TGTGCCAGCGGTGGGCCGGCAACGCAGTATTTT.

Of note for this clonotype: A read error may explain this, as a much larger clone is one base away. This chain links TRBV5-1 with TRBJ2-2, with TRBD2 matching over 11 bases. CDR3 length equals 16 residues. Germline CDR1 reads SGHRS; CDR2 reads YFSETQ. The ends lost 5 bases at V and 7 bases at J; junction bases unmatched: 10. CDR3 loop: CASRNLLAGGRGELFF. CDR3 nucleotides: TGCGCCAGCAGGAACCTCCTAGCGGGGGGTCGCGGGGAGCTGTTTTTT.

This clonotype was recorded at least ten times. J is TRBJ2-3 and V is TRBV11-2, with 12 bases identical to TRBD2. The CDR3 consists of 16 residues. J lost 3 bases, V lost 6 bases, and 7 bases had no gene match. From germline, CDR1 is SGHAT and CDR2 FQNNGV. The chain's CDR3 is CASSFTLAGGTDTQYF. CDR3 coding DNA: TGTGCCAGCAGTTTTACTCTAGCGGGGGGGACAGATACGCAGTATTTT.

This clonotype showed up many times. The chain links TRBV20-1 to TRBJ2-7, with D tentatively TRBD1 (6 bases). Between the trimmed V and J ends, which lost 5 bases and 2 bases, there was a span of 10 bases. The CDR3 spans 12 residues. Germline V gene data show CDR1 as DFQATT and CDR2 as SNEGSKA (reference sequence). The CDR3 bases are TGCAGTGCTGTCGGGGACACCTACGAGCAGTACTTC. It is translated as CSAVGDTYEQYF.

This sequence joins TRBV7-8 and TRBJ2-5; 11 nucleotides agree with TRBD2. Germline trimming cut 0 bases from V and 5 bases from J; bases unmatched to any gene: 8. Germline assignment: CDR1 SGHVS and CDR2 FQNEAQ. The CDR3 sequence is 17 residues long. In DNA form, the CDR3 reads TGTGCCAGCAGCTTAGCTCCCACTAGCGGGGGCCAGGAGACCCAGTACTTC. Its protein product is CASSLAPTSGGQETQYF.

This clonotype was recorded at least ten times. This rearrangement joins TRBV14 to TRBJ2-4; 7 bases match TRBD2. The CDR3 is 16 residues long. V was clipped by 0 bases and J by 9 bases; unmatched bases: 11. Germline V gene data show CDR1 as SGHDN and CDR2 as FVKESK. Here the CDR3 reads CASSQDLLAGAGIQYF. The CDR3 DNA follows: TGTGCCAGCAGCCAAGATCTTCTCGCGGGAGCGGGCATTCAGTACTTC.

The chain is built from TRBV7-7 and TRBJ2-1; possibly TRBD2 for D (6 bases). The CDR3 is made up of 15 amino acids. The germline CDR1 and CDR2 sequences are SSHAT and FNYEAQ (reference sequence). The V end was cut by 5 bases, the J end by 9 bases, with 20 bases between. This CDR3 is CASSPSFGGASEQFF. The CDR3 coding sequence is TGTGCCAGCAGCCCGTCTTTCGGAGGGGCTAGTGAGCAGTTCTTC.

This clonotype was recorded many times. The V gene is TRBV24-1, the J gene TRBJ2-1; D remains unclear. Trimming removed 7 bases at V and 3 bases at J, with 6 bases between. CDR1 is KGHDR and CDR2 is SFDVKD in the germline V gene. CDR3 length equals 12 residues. The CDR3 region has the DNA TGTGCCACCAGATCAGGCTACAATGAGCAGTTCTTC. This gives the protein CATRSGYNEQFF.

Ten or more counts support this clonotype. The DNA for the CDR3 is TGTGCCAGCAGGCCGCCCCTCTCTGGGGCCAACGTCCTGACTTTC. Encoded protein: CASRPPLSGANVLTF. The rearrangement joins TRBV2 to TRBJ2-6, with D unclear. Germline V lookup: CDR1 SNHLY, CDR2 FYNNEI. The CDR3 is made up of 15 amino acids. V shed 6 bases and J shed 0 bases, with 9 bases lying between them.

This clonotype was found many times. The rearrangement links TRBV24-1 to TRBJ2-1; D possibly matches TRBD1 or TRBD2 (5 bases each). The V end lost 0 bases, the J end lost 0 bases, and 14 bases lay between the germline ends. The germline gives CDR1 KGHDR, CDR2 SFDVKD. This CDR3 spans 18 amino acids. The CDR3 DNA reads as TGTGCCACCAGTGATTTGCAAGGGGACGACGGCTCCTACAATGAGCAGTTCTTC. Its protein product is CATSDLQGDDGSYNEQFF.

This clonotype was counted ten times or more. CDR3: CATAPLGSGYTF. The CDR3 DNA is TGTGCCACTGCCCCTTTGGGCTCCGGCTACACCTTC. V gene TRBV7-8 combines with J gene TRBJ1-2; D not certain. Trimming removed 10 bases at V and 8 bases at J, with 17 bases between. The germline V gene encodes CDR1 SGHVS and CDR2 FQNEAQ. This CDR3 region has 12 residues.

This chain links TRBV5-1 with TRBJ2-3; 7 nucleotides agree with TRBD2. This CDR3 comprises 16 residues. Germline values: CDR1 SGHRS, CDR2 YFSETQ. J gave up 1 base and V 0 bases, and 5 bases lay outside the gene matches. CDR3 residues: CASSLGWLAGTDTQYF. DNA for the CDR3: TGCGCCAGCAGCTTGGGATGGCTAGCGGGCACAGATACGCAGTATTTT.

A single count supports this clonotype. This clone may be a read error of a much larger clone one base away. The chain recombines TRBV6-5 with TRBJ2-7; TRBD1 matches 9 bases. CDR3 length equals 13 residues. Per the germline V gene, CDR1 is MNHEY and CDR2 is SVGAGI. CDR3 sequence: CACSNTGGWEQYF. The CDR3 DNA follows: TGTGCCTGCAGTAACACAGGGGGCTGGGAGCAGTACTTC.

This clonotype was counted at least ten times. The genes are TRBV15 and TRBJ1-1; no clear D gene. Trimming removed 0 bases at V and 2 bases at J, with 10 bases between. Germline V gene lookup returns CDR1 LNHNV and CDR2 YYDKDF (reference sequence). The CDR3 covers 15 residues. Written as DNA, the CDR3 is TGTGCCACCAGCAGAGATCATGGGGAAAACACTGAAGCTTTCTTT. It codes for CATSRDHGENTEAFF.

This clonotype was seen repeatedly, ten times or more. The V gene is TRBV18, the J gene TRBJ1-6, with a weak D call TRBD1 (6 bases). Germline values: CDR1 KGHSH, CDR2 LQKENI. This CDR3 contains 15 residues. V was trimmed by 1 base and J by 3 bases, leaving 7 bases between them. The CDR3 nucleotides are TGTGCCAGCTCACCACAGGGGGTCTATAATTCACCCCTCCACTTT. It is translated as CASSPQGVYNSPLHF.